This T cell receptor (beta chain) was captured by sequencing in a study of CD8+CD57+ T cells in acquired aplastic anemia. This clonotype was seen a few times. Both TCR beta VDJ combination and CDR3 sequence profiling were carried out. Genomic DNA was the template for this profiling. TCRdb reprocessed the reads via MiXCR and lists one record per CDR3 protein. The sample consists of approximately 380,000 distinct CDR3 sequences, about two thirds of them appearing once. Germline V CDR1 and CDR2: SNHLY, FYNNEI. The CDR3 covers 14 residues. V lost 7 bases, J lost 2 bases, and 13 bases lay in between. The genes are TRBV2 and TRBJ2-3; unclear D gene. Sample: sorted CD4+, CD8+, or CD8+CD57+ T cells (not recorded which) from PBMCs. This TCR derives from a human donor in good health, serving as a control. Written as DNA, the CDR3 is TGTGCCAGCACCCCGGTCTTACACACAGATACGCAGTATTTT. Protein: CASTPVLHTDTQYF. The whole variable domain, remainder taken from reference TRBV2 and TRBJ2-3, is EPEVTQTPSHQVTQMGQEVILRCVPISNHLYFYWYRQILGQKVEFLVSFYNNEISEKSEIFDDQFSVERPDGSNFTLKIRSTKLEDSAMYFCASTPVLHTDTQYFGPGTRLTVL.